This T cell receptor beta chain was captured in a study of CD8 T cells in ankylosing spondylitis. General study points: A motif of eight highly homologous TCR beta variants was seen as apparently characteristic of ankylosing spondylitis blood.

There are a few counts of this clonotype. The antigen is unknown. One entry per CDR3 protein results from TCRdb running MiXCR on the 5' RACE reads. The top ten hold about 8% of the sample, which has 250,000 to 300,000 distinct CDR3 sequences, around 20% seen once. Looked up from germline, CDR1 is LNHNV and CDR2 is YYDKDF (reference sequence). The CDR3 extends over 15 amino acids. V shed 1 base and J shed 2 bases, with 11 bases lying between them. The chain uses TRBV15 and TRBJ2-5; TRBD2 is a possible D gene (6 bases). The receptor was derived from a male donor with ankylosing spondylitis or in good health (not recorded which). Sequences were obtained from blood, either unsorted or a sorted T cell fraction (not recorded which). CDR3 region: CATSRALAVQETQYF. The DNA of the CDR3 is TGTGCCACCAGCAGAGCACTAGCTGTACAAGAGACCCAGTACTTC.